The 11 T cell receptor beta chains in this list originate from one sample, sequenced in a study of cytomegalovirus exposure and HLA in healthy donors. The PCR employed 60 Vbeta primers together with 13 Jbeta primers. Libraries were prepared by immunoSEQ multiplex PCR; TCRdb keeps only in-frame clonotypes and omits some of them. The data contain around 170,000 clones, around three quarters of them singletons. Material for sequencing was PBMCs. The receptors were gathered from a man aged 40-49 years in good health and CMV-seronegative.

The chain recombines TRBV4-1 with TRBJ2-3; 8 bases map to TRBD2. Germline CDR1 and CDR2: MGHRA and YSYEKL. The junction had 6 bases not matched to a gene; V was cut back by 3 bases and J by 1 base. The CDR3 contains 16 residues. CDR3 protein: CASSHLLTSGTDTQYF. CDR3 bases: TGCGCCAGCAGCCACCTACTGACTAGCGGCACAGATACGCAGTATTTT.

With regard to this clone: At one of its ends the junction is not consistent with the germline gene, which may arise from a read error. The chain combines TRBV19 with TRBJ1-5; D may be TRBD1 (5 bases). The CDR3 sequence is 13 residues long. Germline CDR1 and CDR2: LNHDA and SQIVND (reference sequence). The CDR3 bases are TGTGCCAGTAACGGGGGATTCAATCCGCCCCAGCATTTT. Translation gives CASNGGFNPPQHF.

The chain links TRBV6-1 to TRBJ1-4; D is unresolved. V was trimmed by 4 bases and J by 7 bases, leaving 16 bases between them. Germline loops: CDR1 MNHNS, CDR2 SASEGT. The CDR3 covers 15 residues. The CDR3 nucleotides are TGTGCCAGCAGTGGACTTCTCGAAGTGGGTGAAAAACTGTTTTTT. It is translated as CASSGLLEVGEKLFF.

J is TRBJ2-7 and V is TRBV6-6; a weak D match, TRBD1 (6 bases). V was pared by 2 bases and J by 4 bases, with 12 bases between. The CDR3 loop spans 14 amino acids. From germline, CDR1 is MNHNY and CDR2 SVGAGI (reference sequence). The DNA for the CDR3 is TGTGCCAGCAGTTACAGCCACAGGGAATACGAGCAGTACTTC. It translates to CASSYSHREYEQYF.

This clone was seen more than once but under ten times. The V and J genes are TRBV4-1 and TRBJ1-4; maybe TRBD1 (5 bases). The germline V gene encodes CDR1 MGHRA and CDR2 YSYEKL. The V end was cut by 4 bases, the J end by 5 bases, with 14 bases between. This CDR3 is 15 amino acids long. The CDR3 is CASSLGQGLNEKLFF. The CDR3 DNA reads TGCGCCAGCAGCCTTGGGCAGGGCTTAAATGAAAAACTGTTTTTT.

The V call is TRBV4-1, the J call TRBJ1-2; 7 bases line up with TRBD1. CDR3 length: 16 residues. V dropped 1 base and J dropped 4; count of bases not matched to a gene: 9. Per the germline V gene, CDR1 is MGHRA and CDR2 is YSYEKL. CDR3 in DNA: TGCGCCAGCAGCCAAGCCCAGGGGGGATCTATCTATGGCTACACCTTC. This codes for CASSQAQGGSIYGYTF.

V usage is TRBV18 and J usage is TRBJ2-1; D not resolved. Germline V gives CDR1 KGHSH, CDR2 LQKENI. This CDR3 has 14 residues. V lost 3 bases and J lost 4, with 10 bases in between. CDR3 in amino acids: CASSPLSAYNEQFF. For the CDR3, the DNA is TGTGCCAGCTCACCCTTAAGCGCATACAATGAGCAGTTCTTC.

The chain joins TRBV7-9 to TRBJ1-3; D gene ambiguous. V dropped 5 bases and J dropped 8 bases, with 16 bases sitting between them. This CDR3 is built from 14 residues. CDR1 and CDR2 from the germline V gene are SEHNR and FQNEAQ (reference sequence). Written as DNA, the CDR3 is TGTGCCAGCAGCCCCGATACGTATCAGGACACCATATATTTT. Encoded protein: CASSPDTYQDTIYF.

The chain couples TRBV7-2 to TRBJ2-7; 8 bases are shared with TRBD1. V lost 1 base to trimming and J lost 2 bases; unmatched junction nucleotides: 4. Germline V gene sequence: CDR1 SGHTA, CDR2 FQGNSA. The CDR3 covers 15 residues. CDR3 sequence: CASSLGQGAAYEQYV. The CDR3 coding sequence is TGTGCCAGCAGCTTAGGGCAGGGGGCTGCCTACGAGCAGTACGTC.

The CDR3 DNA sequence: TGCAGTGCTCCCGGCACAGATACGCAGTATTTT. Translating gives CSAPGTDTQYF. This chain joins TRBV20-1 and TRBJ2-3; no clear D gene. The V end lost 5 bases, the J end lost 1 base, and 4 bases lay between the germline ends. Germline-derived CDR1 and CDR2 are DFQATT and SNEGSKA (reference sequence). This CDR3 region has 11 residues.

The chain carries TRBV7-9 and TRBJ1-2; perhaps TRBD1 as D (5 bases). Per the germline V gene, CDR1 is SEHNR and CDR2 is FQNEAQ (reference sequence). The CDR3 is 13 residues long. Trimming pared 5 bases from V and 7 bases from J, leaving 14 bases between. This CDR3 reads CASSGQGTGGYTF. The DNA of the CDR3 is TGTGCCAGCAGCGGCCAGGGAACCGGTGGCTACACCTTC.